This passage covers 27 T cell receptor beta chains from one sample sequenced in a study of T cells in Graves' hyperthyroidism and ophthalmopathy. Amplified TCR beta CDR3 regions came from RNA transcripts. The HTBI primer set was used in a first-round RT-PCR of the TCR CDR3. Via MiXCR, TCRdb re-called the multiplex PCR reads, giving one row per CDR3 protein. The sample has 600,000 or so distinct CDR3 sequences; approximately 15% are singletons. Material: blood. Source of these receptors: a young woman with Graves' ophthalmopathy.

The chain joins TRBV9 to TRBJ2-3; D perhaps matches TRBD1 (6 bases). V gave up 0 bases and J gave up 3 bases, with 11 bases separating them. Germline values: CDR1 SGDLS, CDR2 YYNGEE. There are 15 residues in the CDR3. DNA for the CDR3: TGTGCCAGCAGCGTAGATGGACAGCGGACAGATACGCAGTATTTT. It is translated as CASSVDGQRTDTQYF.

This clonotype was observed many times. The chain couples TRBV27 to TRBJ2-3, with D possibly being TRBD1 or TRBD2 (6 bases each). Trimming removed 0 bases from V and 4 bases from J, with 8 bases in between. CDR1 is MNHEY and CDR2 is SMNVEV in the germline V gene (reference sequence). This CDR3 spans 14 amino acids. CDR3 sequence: CASSLSGGADTQYF. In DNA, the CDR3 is TGTGCCAGCAGTTTATCGGGGGGCGCAGATACGCAGTATTTT.

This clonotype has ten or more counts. This CDR3 is CASKWLAGGEQFF. DNA of the CDR3: TGTGCCAGCAAGTGGCTAGCGGGAGGAGAGCAGTTCTTC. The chain links TRBV2 to TRBJ2-1; TRBD2 aligns across 11 bases. The V and J ends lost 7 bases and 10 bases, in that order; junction bases with no gene match: 6. This CDR3 contains 13 residues. From germline, CDR1 is SNHLY and CDR2 FYNNEI.

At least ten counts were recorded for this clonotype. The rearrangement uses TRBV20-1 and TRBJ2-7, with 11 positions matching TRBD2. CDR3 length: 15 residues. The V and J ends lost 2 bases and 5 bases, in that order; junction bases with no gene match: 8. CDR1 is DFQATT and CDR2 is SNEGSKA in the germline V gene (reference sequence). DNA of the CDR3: TGCAGTGCTAGACTAGCGGGAGGATGGGGCCACGAGCAGTACTTC. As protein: CSARLAGGWGHEQYF.

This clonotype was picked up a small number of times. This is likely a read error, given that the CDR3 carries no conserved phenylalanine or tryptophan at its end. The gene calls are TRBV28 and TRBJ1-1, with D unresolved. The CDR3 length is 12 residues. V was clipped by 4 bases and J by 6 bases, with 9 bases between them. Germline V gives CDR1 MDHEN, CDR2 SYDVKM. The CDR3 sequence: CASSSVEPEAFL. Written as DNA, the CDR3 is TGTGCCAGCAGTTCGGTGGAACCTGAAGCTTTCCTT.

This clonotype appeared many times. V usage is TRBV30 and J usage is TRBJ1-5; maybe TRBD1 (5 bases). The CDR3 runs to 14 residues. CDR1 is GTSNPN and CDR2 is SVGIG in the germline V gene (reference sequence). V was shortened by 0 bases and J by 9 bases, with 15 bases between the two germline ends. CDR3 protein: CAWSVRRVQGPQHF. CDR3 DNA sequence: TGTGCCTGGAGTGTACGCAGGGTCCAAGGGCCCCAGCATTTT.

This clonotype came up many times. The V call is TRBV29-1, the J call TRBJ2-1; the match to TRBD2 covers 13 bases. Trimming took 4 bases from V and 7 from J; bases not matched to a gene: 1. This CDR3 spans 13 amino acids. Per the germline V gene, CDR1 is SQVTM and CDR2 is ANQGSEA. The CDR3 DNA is TGCAGCGTTGGGACTAGCGGGAGAAATGAGCAGTTCTTC. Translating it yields CSVGTSGRNEQFF.

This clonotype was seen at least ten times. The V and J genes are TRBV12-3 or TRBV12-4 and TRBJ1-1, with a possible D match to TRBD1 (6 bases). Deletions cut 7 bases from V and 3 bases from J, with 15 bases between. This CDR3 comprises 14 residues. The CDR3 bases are TGTGCCAGCACCCGGAAAAGACAGGACACTGAAGCTTTCTTT. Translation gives CASTRKRQDTEAFF.

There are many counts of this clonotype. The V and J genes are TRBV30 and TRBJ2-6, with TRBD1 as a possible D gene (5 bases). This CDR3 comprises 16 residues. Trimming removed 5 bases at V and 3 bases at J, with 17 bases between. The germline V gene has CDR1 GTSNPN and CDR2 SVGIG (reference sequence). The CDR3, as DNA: TGTGCCTGGGGCTCCATGCAGGGTGGTGGGGCCAACGTCCTGACTTTC. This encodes CAWGSMQGGGANVLTF.

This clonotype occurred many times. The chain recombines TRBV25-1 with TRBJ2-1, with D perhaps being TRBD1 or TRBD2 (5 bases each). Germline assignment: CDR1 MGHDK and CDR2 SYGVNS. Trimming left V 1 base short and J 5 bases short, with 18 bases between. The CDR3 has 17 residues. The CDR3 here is CASSELGSGRGDNEQFF. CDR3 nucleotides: TGTGCCAGCAGTGAATTAGGGTCAGGGAGAGGAGACAATGAGCAGTTCTTC.

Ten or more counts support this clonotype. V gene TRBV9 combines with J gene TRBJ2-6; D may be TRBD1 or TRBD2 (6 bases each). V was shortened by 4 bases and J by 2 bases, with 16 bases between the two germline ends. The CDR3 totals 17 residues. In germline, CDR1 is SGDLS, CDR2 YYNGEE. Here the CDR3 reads CASSLQGGGAGANVLTF. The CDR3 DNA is TGTGCCAGCAGCTTACAGGGAGGAGGGGCTGGGGCCAACGTCCTGACTTTC.

The CDR3 loop is CSVKFSEGYYGYTF. CDR3 nucleotide sequence: TGCAGCGTTAAGTTTAGTGAGGGCTACTATGGCTACACCTTC. J is TRBJ1-2 and V is TRBV29-1; D call uncertain. This CDR3 comprises 14 residues. CDR1 and CDR2 (germline): SQVTM, ANQGSEA. V lost 5 bases and J 3 bases, leaving 16 bases between the germline ends.

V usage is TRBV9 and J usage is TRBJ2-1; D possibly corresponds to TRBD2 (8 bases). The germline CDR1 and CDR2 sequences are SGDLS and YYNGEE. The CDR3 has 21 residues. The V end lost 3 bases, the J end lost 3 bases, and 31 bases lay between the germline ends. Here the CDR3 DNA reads TGTGCCAGCAGCGCGAGGGGGGTCCAGGGGGGACTAGTTCTCGGCTACAATGAGCAGTTCTTC. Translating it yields CASSARGVQGGLVLGYNEQFF.

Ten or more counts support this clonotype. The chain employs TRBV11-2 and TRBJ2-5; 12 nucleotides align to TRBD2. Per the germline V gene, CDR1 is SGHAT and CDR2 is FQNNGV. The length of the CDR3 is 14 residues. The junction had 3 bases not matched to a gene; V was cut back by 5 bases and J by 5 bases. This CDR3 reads CASSLTSGRETQYF. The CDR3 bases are TGTGCCAGCAGCCTAACTAGCGGGAGGGAGACCCAGTACTTC.

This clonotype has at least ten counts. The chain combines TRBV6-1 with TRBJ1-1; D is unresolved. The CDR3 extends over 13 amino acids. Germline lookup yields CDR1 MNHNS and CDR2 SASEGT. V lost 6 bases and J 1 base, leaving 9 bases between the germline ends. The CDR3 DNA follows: TGTGCCAGCAGGGAACAACCGAACACTGAAGCTTTCTTT. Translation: CASREQPNTEAFF.

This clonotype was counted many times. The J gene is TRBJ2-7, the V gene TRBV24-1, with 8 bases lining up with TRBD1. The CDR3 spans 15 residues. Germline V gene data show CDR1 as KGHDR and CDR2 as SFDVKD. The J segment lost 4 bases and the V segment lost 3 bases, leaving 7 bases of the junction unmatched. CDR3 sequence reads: CATSDRDRGRYEQYF. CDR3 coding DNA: TGTGCCACCAGTGATAGAGACAGGGGTCGGTACGAGCAGTACTTC.

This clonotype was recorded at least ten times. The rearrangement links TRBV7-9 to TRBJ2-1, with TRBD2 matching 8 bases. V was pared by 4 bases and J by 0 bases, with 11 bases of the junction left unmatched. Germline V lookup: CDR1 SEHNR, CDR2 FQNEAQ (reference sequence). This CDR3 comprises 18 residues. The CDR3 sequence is CASSSGAISGSSYNEQFF. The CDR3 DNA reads TGTGCCAGCAGCTCGGGAGCCATAAGCGGGAGCTCCTACAATGAGCAGTTCTTC.

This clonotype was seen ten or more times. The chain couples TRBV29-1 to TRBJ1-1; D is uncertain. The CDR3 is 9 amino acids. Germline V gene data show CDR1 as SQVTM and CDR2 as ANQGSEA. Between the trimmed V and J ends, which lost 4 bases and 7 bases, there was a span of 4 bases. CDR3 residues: CSVGGEAFF. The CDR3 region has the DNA TGCAGCGTTGGAGGTGAAGCTTTCTTT.

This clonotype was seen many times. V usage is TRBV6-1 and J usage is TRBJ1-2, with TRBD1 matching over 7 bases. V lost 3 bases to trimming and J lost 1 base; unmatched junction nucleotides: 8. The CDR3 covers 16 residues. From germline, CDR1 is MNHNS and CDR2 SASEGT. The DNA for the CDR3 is TGTGCCAGCAGTGACGGCGGGACAGTACTTAACTATGGCTACACCTTC. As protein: CASSDGGTVLNYGYTF.

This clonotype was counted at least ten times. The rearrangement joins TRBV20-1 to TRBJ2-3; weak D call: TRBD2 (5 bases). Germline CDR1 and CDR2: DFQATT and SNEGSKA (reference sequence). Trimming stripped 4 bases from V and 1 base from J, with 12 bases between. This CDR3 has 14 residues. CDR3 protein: CSAIGRLRTDTQYF. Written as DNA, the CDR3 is TGCAGTGCTATAGGGAGACTACGCACAGATACGCAGTATTTT.

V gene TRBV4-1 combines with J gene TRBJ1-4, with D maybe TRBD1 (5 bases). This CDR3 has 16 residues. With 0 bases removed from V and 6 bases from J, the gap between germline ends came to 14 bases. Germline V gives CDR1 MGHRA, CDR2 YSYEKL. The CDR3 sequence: CASSQDRGRVDEKLFF. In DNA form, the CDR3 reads TGCGCCAGCAGCCAAGATCGAGGCAGGGTGGATGAAAAACTGTTTTTT.

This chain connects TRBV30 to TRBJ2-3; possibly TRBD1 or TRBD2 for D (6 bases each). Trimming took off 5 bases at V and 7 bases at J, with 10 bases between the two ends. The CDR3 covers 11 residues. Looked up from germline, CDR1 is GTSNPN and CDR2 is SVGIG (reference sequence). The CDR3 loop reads CAWGGTHTQYF. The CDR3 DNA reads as TGTGCCTGGGGCGGGACACATACGCAGTATTTT.

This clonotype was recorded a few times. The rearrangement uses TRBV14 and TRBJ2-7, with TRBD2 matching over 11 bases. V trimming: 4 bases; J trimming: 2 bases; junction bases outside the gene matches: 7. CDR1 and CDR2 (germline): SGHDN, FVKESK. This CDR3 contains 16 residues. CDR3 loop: CASSRVGLAAAYEQYF. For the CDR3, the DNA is TGTGCCAGCAGCCGTGTGGGACTAGCGGCCGCCTACGAGCAGTACTTC. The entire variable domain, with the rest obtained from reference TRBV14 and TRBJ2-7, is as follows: EAGVTQFPSHSVIEKGQTVTLRCDPISGHDNLYWYRRVMGKEIKFLLHFVKESKQDESGMPNNRFLAERTGGTYSTLKVQPAELEDSGVYFCASSRVGLAAAYEQYFGPGTRLTVT.

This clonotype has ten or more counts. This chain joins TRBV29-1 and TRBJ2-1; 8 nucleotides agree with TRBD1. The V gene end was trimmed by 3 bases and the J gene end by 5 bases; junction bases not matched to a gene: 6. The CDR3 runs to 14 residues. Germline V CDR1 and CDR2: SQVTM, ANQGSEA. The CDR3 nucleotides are TGCAGCGTTGATAGACAGGGGATCAACAATGAGCAGTTCTTC. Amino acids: CSVDRQGINNEQFF.

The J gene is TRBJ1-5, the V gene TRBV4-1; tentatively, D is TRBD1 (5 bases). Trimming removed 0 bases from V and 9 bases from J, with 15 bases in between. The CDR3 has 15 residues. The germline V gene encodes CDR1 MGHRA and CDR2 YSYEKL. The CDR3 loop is CASSQDLAGNRPQHF. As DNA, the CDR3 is TGCGCCAGCAGCCAAGATCTGGCAGGGAATAGGCCCCAGCATTTT.

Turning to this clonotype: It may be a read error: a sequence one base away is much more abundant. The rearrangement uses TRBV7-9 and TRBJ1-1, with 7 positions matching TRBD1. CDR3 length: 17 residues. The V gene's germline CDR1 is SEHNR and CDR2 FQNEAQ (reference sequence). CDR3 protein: CASSLGGGALGYTEVFF. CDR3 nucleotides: TGTGCCAGCAGCTTAGGAGGGGGCGCTTTGGGATACACTGAAGTTTTCTTT.

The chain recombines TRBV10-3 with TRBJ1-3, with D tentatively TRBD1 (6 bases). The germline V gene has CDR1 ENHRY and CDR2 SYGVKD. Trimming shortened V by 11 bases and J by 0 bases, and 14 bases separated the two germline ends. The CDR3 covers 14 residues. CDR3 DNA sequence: TGTGCCGCCCAAGACAGGACCTCTGGAAACACCATATATTTT. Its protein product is CAAQDRTSGNTIYF.